These T cell receptor beta chains were read from a single sample in a study of T cells in Graves' hyperthyroidism and ophthalmopathy. From the multiplex PCR reads, TCRdb called clonotypes with MiXCR, one entry per CDR3 protein. The table lists about half a million distinct CDR3 sequences, less than 25% of them singletons, with 26% in the top ten. What was sequenced was blood. Every receptor here comes from a man between 18 and 35 years old with Graves' hyperthyroidism. Both conserved end residues are part of each CDR3. A D gene is named only where the DNA matches it firmly. Expanded clones get a size class; other rows say once, few or many, or leave the size out.

size	D	V	J	DNA	CDR3
many	-	TRBV30	TRBJ2-5	TGTGCCTGGAGTGCCCCCCCAGGGACGGCGGAGACCCAGTACTTC	CAWSAPPGTAETQYF
-	-	TRBV13	TRBJ1-1	TGTGCCAGCAGATACACCCCGGGCACTGAAGCTTTCTTT	CASRYTPGTEAFF
many	-	TRBV6-5	TRBJ2-7	TGTGCCAGCGGGGTCAGGGACTTGAGCTCCTACGAGCAGTACTTC	CASGVRDLSSYEQYF
-	-	TRBV3-1	TRBJ1-1	TGTGCCAGCAGTCTGATCGGGGGCGCAAGACCTGAAGCTTTCTTT	CASSLIGGARPEAFF
-	TRBD2	TRBV28	TRBJ2-7	TGTGCCAGCTGCCTCGGGGGGAGGGCAGACTCCTACGAGCAGTACTTC	CASCLGGRADSYEQYF
many	TRBD1	TRBV12-3/TRBV12-4	TRBJ1-5	TGTGCCAGCAGTCCCGAGGGGGCGCAGGTCCATAGCAATCAGCCCCAGCATTTT	CASSPEGAQVHSNQPQHF
-	-	TRBV6-2/TRBV6-3	TRBJ1-1	TGTGCCAGCACGCGCCCCATTCAGGGAGTGGGATTGAACACTGAAGCTTTCTTT	CASTRPIQGVGLNTEAFF
-	TRBD1	TRBV27	TRBJ2-7	TGTGCCAGCAGACGACAGGGCGGTTTCTACGAGCAGTACTTC	CASRRQGGFYEQYF
few	TRBD1	TRBV5-8	TRBJ1-1	TGTGCCAGCAGCCCCGGGGTTAGGGGGCGGTTCCAAGCTTTCTTT	CASSPGVRGRFQAFF
many	TRBD1	TRBV6-1	TRBJ2-7	TGTGCCAGCAGTCCCCTGGACAGGTTTGCCTACGAGCAGTACTTC	CASSPLDRFAYEQYF
many	-	TRBV6-1	TRBJ1-1	TGTGCCAGCAGTGAAGTGCTGGAGAACACTGAAGCTTTCTTT	CASSEVLENTEAFF
-	-	TRBV6-1	TRBJ2-7	TGTGCCAGCAGTCCACAGTCCTACGAGCAGTACTTC	CASSPQSYEQYF
few	-	TRBV25-1	TRBJ1-5	TGTGCCAGCAGTGGGGTCGGTGAGCCCCAGCATTTT	CASSGVGEPQHF
few	-	TRBV4-1	TRBJ1-1	TGCGCCAGCAGCCCCCCGGGGCGTTTCTATGAAGCTTTCTTT	CASSPPGRFYEAFF
-	-	TRBV12-3/TRBV12-4	TRBJ1-1	TGTGCCAGCAGCCCTTGGGGATCTGAAGCTTTCTTT	CASSPWGSEAFF
-	TRBD1	TRBV7-8	TRBJ1-5	TGTGCCAGCAGCAGAGACAGGGGGCAAGGGCCCCAGCATTTT	CASSRDRGQGPQHF
-	-	TRBV5-1	TRBJ2-2	TGCGCCAGCATTGAAGGGGGCACCGGGGAGCTGTTTTTT	CASIEGGTGELFF
many	-	TRBV10-3	TRBJ1-1	TGTGCCATCAGCCGGTCGAACACTGAAGCTTTCTTT	CAISRSNTEAFF
many	-	TRBV7-9	TRBJ1-1	TGTGCCAGCAGCTTATCGTCCGGGGATATCACTGAAGCTTTCTTT	CASSLSSGDITEAFF
-	TRBD2	TRBV6-9	TRBJ2-5	TGTGCCAGCAGTGCCGGACTAGCGGGGAGTGAAGAGACCCAGTACTTC	CASSAGLAGSEETQYF
many	-	TRBV6-5	TRBJ2-7	TGTGCCAGCAGTACCCTGGACGGCCCCAGCGAGCAGTACTTC	CASSTLDGPSEQYF
few	-	TRBV27	TRBJ2-7	TGTGCCAGCAGTACCACCAACTCCTACGAGCAGTACTTC	CASSTTNSYEQYF
many	TRBD1	TRBV12-3/TRBV12-4	TRBJ1-2	TGTGCCAGCAGTTCCACCCACCGGGACAGACACGACTATGGCTACACCTTC	CASSSTHRDRHDYGYTF
many	-	TRBV6-2/TRBV6-3	TRBJ2-7	TGTGCCAGCAGTTACTATGTCAGTGGCTCCTACGAGCAGTACTTC	CASSYYVSGSYEQYF
many	-	TRBV12-3/TRBV12-4	TRBJ2-5	TGTGCCAGCAGTTCGCCACAAGAGACCCAGTACTTC	CASSSPQETQYF
many	-	TRBV7-2	TRBJ1-1	TGTGCCAGCAGCTGGTTCAGGGCTAGCACTGAAGCTTTCTTT	CASSWFRASTEAFF
-	TRBD2	TRBV11-2	TRBJ2-7	TGTGCCAGCAGCTTAAGTTTTAGCGGGAGCGCGCAGTACTTC	CASSLSFSGSAQYF
many	-	TRBV6-1	TRBJ1-5	TGTGCCAGCAGGACAGACGATGGCAATCAGCCCCAGCATTTT	CASRTDDGNQPQHF
many	TRBD1	TRBV5-1	TRBJ1-1	TGCGCCAGCAGCCCTAGGACAGGGGGCACTGAAGCTTTCTTT	CASSPRTGGTEAFF
-	TRBD1	TRBV20-1	TRBJ1-5	TGCAGTGCTAGAGCCCCGACAGGGAAGGGTCAGCCCCAGCATTTT	CSARAPTGKGQPQHF
many	TRBD1	TRBV11-2	TRBJ2-4	TGTGCCAGCAGCCCACAGGGGGTTAGGCAAAACATTCAGTACTTC	CASSPQGVRQNIQYF